This T cell receptor beta chain is from a study of blood T cells in healthy people across ages (dated by TCRdb to the mid-2010s). About the investigation overall: In model experiments, template switching captured roughly one uniquely barcoded TCR beta cDNA molecule for every two T cells. Age-related changes in TCR beta repertoire diversity were measured in the study by deep sequencing normalized with unique cDNA molecular identifiers. Four age groups were formed from the donors: young (average about 17 years), middle-aged (approximately 40), aged (more than 55) and long-lived (about 75). To avoid experimental bias, donors of different ages were distributed randomly across sequencing lanes. Using the same blood draw, the study looked at two additional independent replicas of 1 million unique cDNA reads for two donors, one aged 18 to 30 and the other aged 80 or older.

Overall study outcomes, separate from this receptor: There was a strong correlation between observed TCR beta diversity and the percentage of naive T cells measured by flow cytometry. Compared with the aged group, more naive CD4+ T cells, fewer expanded clones and increased TCR diversity were shown by the long-lived group, suggesting age selection. Estimates of total diversity based on one million sequenced T cells were regarded as lower bounds and as underestimates. As age increased, observed TCR beta diversity per million T cells dropped in a roughly linear way, and a significant reduction was already evident by age about 40. Because donor CMV infection status was unknown, age-related changes in expanded clonotypes were potentially confounded. Since profiling was done on bulk unsorted PBMCs, naive and antigen-experienced compartments could not be conclusively compared.

Library prep was done by 5' RACE. TCRdb records Illumina HiSeq 2500 as the sequencer. The second PCR ran for about 6 to 11 cycles and used a J-beta primer mix along with a sample-barcoded 5' primer. Each TCR beta cDNA molecule received a unique molecular identifier from a template-switch 5' adaptor carrying 12 random nucleotides. At least 3 million CDR3-containing paired-end reads were obtained from each sample. The Mint cDNA synthesis kit, primed by a TRBC-specific oligonucleotide, was used to synthesize first-strand cDNA from all RNA. Following uracil-DNA glycosylase treatment, a first 18-cycle PCR with universal primers M1SS and BC2_uni_R was performed on all cDNA. As for the original processing: Each sample was normalized by randomly selecting 1 million high-quality reads, each carrying a distinct molecular identifier. Instead of being binned into consensus sequences, reads that shared molecular identifiers were thrown out. MiTCR, set to a Q25 quality threshold and the strictest error-elimination algorithm, was used for CDR3 identification, clonotype clustering and error correction. A nonparametric unseen species model using Euler transformation provided a lower-bound estimate of total TCR beta diversity. TCRdb's own reprocessing of the public reads used fastp at Q25 and MiXCR and kept productive beta chains. Under each unique CDR3 protein, matching rows form one entry showing the most common genes and DNA. V and J calls and clone size were set by TCRdb, not the authors. Counted in this sample were roughly 830,000 distinct CDR3 sequences; 62% of them appeared once. The ten largest clones take up roughly 26% of the sample.

Donors were 30 to 45 systemically healthy Caucasian individuals from Russia aged roughly 6 to 95 years. Around 9.8 milliliters of peripheral blood were collected from each donor into EDTA-treated Vacutainer tubes. Ficoll-Paque density-gradient centrifugation was used to isolate PBMCs, with at least 6 million per sample. Total RNA, at least 5 micrograms per sample, was extracted from PBMCs with Trizol reagent. For every donor, flow cytometry on a PBMC aliquot measured the percentage of naive CD45RAhigh/CD27high T cells. Turning to this clonotype: Its antigen is unknown. No base-level quality is on record; no much larger clone is a single base apart.

The TCR sequence derives from a man aged 25 to 40 in good health. The source material was blood.

CDR3 reads: CASSLARTSGYNEQFF. The nucleotide sequence is given as TGTGCCAGCAGCTTAGCCCGGACTAGCGGGTACAATGAGCAGTTCTTC. The chain couples TRBV7-2 to TRBJ2-1; TRBD2 lines up with 11 middle nucleotides. From V the trimming removes 0 bases and from J it removes 4 bases, while the gene matches leave 2 bases of the junction unaccounted for. The CDR3 has 16 amino acids, counting the end cysteine and phenylalanine. The DNA shown is the 48-base CDR3, in frame from base 1. Sequences SGHTA (CDR1) and FQGNSA (CDR2) are obtained from the germline V gene.